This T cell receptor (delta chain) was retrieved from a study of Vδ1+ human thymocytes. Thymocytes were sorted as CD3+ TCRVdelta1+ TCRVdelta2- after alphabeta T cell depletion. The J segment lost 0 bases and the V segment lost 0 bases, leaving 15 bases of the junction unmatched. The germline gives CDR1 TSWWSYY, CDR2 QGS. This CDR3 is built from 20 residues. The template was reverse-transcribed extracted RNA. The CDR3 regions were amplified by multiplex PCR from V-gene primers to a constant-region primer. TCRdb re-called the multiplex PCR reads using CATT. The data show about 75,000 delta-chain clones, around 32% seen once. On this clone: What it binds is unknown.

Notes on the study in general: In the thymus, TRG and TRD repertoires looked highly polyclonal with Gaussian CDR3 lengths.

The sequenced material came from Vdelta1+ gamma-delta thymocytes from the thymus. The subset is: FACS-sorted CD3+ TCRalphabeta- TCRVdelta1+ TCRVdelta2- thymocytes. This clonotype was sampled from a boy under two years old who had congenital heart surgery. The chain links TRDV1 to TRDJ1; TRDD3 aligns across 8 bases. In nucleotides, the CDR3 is TGTGCTCTTGGGGAACTCCCTAGGAGGGGATACCTAGTTTACACCGATAAACTCATCTTT. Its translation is CALGELPRRGYLVYTDKLIF.